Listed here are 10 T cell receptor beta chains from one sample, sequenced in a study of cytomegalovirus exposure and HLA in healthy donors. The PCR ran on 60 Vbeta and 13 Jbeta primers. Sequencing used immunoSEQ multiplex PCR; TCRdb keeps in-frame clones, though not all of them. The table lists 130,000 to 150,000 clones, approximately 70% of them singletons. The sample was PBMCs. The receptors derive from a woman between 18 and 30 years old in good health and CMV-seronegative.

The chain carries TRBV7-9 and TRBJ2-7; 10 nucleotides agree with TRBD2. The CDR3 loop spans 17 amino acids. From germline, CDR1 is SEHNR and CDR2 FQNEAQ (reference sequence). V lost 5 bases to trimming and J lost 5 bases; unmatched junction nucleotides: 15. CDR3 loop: CASSPVLAGPAGHEQYF. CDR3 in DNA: TGTGCCAGCAGCCCGGTACTAGCGGGACCTGCTGGCCACGAGCAGTACTTC.

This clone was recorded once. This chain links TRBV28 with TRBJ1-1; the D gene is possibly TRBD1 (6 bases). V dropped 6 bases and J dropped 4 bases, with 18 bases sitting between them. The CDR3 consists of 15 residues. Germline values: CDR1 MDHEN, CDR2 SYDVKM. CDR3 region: CASRRNRESGTEAFF. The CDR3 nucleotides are TGTGCCAGCAGGAGAAACAGGGAGTCGGGCACTGAAGCTTTCTTT.

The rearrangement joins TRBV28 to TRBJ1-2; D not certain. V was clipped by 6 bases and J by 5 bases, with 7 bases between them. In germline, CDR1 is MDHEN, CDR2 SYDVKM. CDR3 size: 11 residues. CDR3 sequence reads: CASSLTYGYTF. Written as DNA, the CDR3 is TGTGCCAGCAGCCTGACATATGGCTACACCTTC.

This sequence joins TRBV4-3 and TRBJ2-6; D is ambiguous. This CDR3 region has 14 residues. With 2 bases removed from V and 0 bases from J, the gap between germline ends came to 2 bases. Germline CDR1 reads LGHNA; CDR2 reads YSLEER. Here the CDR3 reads CASSQRSGANVLTF. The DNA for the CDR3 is TGCGCCAGCAGCCAACGCTCTGGGGCCAACGTCCTGACTTTC.

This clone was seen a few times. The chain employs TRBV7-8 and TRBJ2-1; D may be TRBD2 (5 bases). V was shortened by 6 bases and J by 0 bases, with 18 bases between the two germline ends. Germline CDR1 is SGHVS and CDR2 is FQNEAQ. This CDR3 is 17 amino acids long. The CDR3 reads CASRPAGLPSSYNEQFF. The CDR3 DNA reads TGTGCCAGCAGACCTGCTGGACTCCCGAGCTCCTACAATGAGCAGTTCTTC.

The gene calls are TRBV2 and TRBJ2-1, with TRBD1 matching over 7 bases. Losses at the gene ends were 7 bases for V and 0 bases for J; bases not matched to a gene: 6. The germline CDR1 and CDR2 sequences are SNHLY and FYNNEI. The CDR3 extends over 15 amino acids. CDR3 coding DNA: TGTGCCAGCAAGGGGACAGAAAACTCCTACAATGAGCAGTTCTTC. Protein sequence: CASKGTENSYNEQFF.

CDR3 sequence reads: CASSPVAGATYEQYV. CDR3 nucleotides: TGCGCCAGTTCTCCGGTTGCGGGAGCGACCTACGAGCAGTACGTC. The chain recombines TRBV10-2 with TRBJ2-7, with TRBD2 identical over 7 bases. The CDR3 has 15 residues. Trimming took 9 bases from V and 2 from J; bases not matched to a gene: 13. Germline values: CDR1 WSHSY, CDR2 SAAADI.

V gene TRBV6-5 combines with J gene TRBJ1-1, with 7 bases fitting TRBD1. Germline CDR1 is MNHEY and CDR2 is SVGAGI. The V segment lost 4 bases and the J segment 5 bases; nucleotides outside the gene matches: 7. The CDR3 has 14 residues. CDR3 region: CASSSPSGGTEAFF. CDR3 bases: TGTGCCAGCAGTTCACCTTCAGGGGGAACTGAAGCTTTCTTT.

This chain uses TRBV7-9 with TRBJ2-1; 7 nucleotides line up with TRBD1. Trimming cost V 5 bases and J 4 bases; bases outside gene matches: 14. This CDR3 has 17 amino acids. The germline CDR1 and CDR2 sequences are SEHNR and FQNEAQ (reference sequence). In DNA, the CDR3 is TGTGCCAGCAGCCCGTTGGGACAGCAGAACGTGTACAATGAGCAGTTCTTC. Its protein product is CASSPLGQQNVYNEQFF. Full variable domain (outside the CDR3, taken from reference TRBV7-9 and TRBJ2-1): DTGVSQNPRHKITKRGQNVTFRCDPISEHNRLYWYRQTLGQGPEFLTYFQNEAQLEKSRLLSDRFSAERPKGSFSTLEIQRTEQGDSAMYLCASSPLGQQNVYNEQFFGPGTRLTVL.

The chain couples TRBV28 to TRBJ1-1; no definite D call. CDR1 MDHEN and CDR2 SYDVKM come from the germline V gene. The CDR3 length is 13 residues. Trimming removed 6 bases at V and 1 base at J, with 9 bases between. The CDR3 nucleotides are TGTGCCAGCAGGACTGAAGGGAACACTGAAGCTTTCTTT. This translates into CASRTEGNTEAFF.